The 9 T cell receptor beta chains given below trace back to one sample, sequenced in a study of patients and donors after allogeneic stem cell transplantation (TCRdb year 2020). Libraries were made using RT-PCR. The sequencing machine was a NextSeq 550. TCRdb applied fastp at Q25 and MiXCR to the public reads, then kept only in-frame beta chains. One record per CDR3 amino acid sequence lists the most common genes and DNA. The sample includes some 960,000 distinct CDR3 sequences, with more than 15% observed a single time. The ten largest clones capture roughly 6.4% of the sample. Sequenced: blood, either unsorted or a sorted T cell fraction (not recorded which). Receptors were obtained from a human donor who was either an allogeneic HSCT recipient or a stem cell or donor lymphocyte infusion donor (not recorded which). It is not recorded whose cells these are; they may come from a transplant donor.

The rearrangement links TRBV4-3 to TRBJ1-2, with 8 bases fitting TRBD1. Unmatched junction bases numbered 6, after V lost 5 bases and J lost 4 bases. CDR1 LGHNA and CDR2 YSLEER come from the germline V gene. This CDR3 spans 14 amino acids. CDR3 nucleotides: TGCGCCAGCAGCACACAGGGGGGAAGCTATGGCTACACCTTC. Translation: CASSTQGGSYGYTF.

This clonotype was detected a few times. The V gene is TRBV11-2, the J gene TRBJ2-7; 13 bases are a match to TRBD2. Per germline, CDR1 SGHAT and CDR2 FQNNGV. The J segment lost 3 bases and the V segment lost 5 bases, leaving 10 bases of the junction unmatched. The CDR3 loop spans 17 amino acids. CDR3 in amino acids: CASSPGLAGVLYYEQYF. The CDR3, as DNA: TGTGCCAGCAGCCCTGGACTAGCGGGAGTCCTCTACTACGAGCAGTACTTC.

This clonotype was counted only a few times. The chain links TRBV5-6 to TRBJ2-2; TRBD2 aligns across 7 bases. CDR3 length equals 14 residues. Per germline, CDR1 SGHDT and CDR2 YYEEEE. The V gene end was trimmed by 4 bases and the J gene end by 13 bases; junction bases not matched to a gene: 13. Here the CDR3 reads CASSLNGGRVGLFF. CDR3 nucleotide sequence: TGTGCCAGCAGCCTTAACGGGGGGAGAGTTGGGCTGTTTTTT.

The chain joins TRBV24-1 to TRBJ1-2; D call uncertain. Germline CDR1 KGHDR, CDR2 SFDVKD. Deletions cut 4 bases from V and 1 base from J, with 12 bases between. This CDR3 comprises 15 residues. This CDR3 reads CATSDPGMGNYGYTF. CDR3 sequence (DNA): TGTGCCACCAGTGACCCAGGCATGGGTAACTATGGCTACACCTTC.

The table lists this clonotype with a few counts. The V gene is TRBV27, the J gene TRBJ2-7; TRBD1 or TRBD2 may be the D gene (7 bases each). The CDR3 contains 15 residues. Trimming shortened V by 4 bases and J by 3 bases, and 16 bases separated the two germline ends. CDR1 MNHEY and CDR2 SMNVEV come from the germline V gene (reference sequence). The DNA of the CDR3 is TGTGCCAGCAGTTACCAGGGGGGGCTTTACTACGAGCAGTACTTC. Translation: CASSYQGGLYYEQYF.

This chain joins TRBV10-3 and TRBJ1-3, with D maybe TRBD1 (5 bases). With 8 bases removed from V and 9 bases from J, the gap between germline ends came to 17 bases. Germline CDR1 is ENHRY and CDR2 is SYGVKD. The CDR3 contains 13 residues. The CDR3 protein is CAILGRARGTIYF. The CDR3 coding sequence is TGTGCCATCCTTGGCAGGGCACGAGGCACCATATATTTT.

This clonotype was found many times. The V call is TRBV5-1, the J call TRBJ1-1; 9 bases align to TRBD1. Germline V gives CDR1 SGHRS, CDR2 YFSETQ. The CDR3 is 16 residues long. Trimming at V came to 3 bases and at J to 1 base, leaving 7 bases not matched to a gene. The CDR3 region is CASSWGRQGGNTEAFF. As DNA, the CDR3 is TGCGCCAGCAGCTGGGGCCGACAGGGGGGGAACACTGAAGCTTTCTTT.

The chain carries TRBV27 and TRBJ2-1, with 9 nucleotides matching TRBD2. Trimming at V came to 5 bases and at J to 3 bases, leaving 5 bases not matched to a gene. The CDR3 runs to 15 residues. Germline assignment: CDR1 MNHEY and CDR2 SMNVEV (reference sequence). The CDR3 sequence: CASSRAGGIYNEQFF. In DNA, the CDR3 is TGTGCCAGCAGTAGAGCGGGAGGAATCTACAATGAGCAGTTCTTC.

The chain links TRBV5-1 to TRBJ2-2; 7 nucleotides agree with TRBD2. V dropped 3 bases and J dropped 4; count of bases not matched to a gene: 9. The CDR3 runs to 16 residues. In germline, CDR1 is SGHRS, CDR2 YFSETQ. DNA of the CDR3: TGCGCCAGCAGCTGGGGGGGACCGTCGGGCACCGGGGAGCTGTTTTTT. Protein product: CASSWGGPSGTGELFF.